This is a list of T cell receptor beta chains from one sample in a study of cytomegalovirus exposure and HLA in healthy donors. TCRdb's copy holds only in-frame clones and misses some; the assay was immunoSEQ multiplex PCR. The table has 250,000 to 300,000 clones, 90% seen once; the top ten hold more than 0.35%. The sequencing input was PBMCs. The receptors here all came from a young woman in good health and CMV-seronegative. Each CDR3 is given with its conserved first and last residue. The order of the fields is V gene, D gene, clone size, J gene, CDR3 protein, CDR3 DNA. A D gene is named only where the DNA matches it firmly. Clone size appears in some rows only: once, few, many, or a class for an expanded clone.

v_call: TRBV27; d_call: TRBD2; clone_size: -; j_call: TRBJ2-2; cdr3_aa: CASSPGTSGTGELFF; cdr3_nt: TGTGCCAGCAGTCCTGGGACTAGCGGGACCGGGGAGCTGTTTTTT
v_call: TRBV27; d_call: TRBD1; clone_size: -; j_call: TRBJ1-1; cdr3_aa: CASSSPGQGVAEAFF; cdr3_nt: TGTGCCAGCAGTTCCCCGGGACAGGGGGTAGCTGAAGCTTTCTTT
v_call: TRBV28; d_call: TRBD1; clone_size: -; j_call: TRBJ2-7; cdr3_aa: CASSLLPTGNEQYF; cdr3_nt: TGTGCCAGCAGTTTACTCCCGACAGGGAACGAGCAGTACTTC
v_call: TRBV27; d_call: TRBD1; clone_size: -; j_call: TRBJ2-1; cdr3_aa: CASTKTGGLNNEQFF; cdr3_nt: TGTGCCAGCACCAAGACAGGGGGCCTTAACAATGAGCAGTTCTTC
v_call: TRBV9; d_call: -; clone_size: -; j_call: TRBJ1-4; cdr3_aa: CASSVGTVTTNEKLFF; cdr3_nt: TGTGCCAGCAGCGTAGGGACAGTCACAACTAATGAAAAACTGTTTTTT
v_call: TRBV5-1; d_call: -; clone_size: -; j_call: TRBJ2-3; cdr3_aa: CASSLAPHSGDTQYF; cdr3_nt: TGCGCCAGCAGTCTTGCCCCACATAGCGGAGATACGCAGTATTTT
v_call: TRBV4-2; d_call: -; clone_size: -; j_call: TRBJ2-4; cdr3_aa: CASSQERGQGKMTKNIQYF; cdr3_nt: TGTGCCAGCAGCCAAGAGCGTGGCCAGGGGAAGATGACCAAAAACATTCAGTACTTC
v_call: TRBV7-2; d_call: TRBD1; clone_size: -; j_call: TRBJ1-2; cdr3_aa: CASSLDSATGVYGYTF; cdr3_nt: TGTGCCAGCAGCTTAGACTCCGCCACAGGGGTCTATGGCTACACCTTC
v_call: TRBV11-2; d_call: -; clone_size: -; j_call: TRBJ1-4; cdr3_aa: CASSLWRVVRPNEKLFF; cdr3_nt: TGTGCCAGCAGCTTATGGAGGGTAGTTCGCCCCAATGAAAAACTGTTTTTT
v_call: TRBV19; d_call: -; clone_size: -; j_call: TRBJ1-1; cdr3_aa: CASIPGAGEAFF; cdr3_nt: TGTGCCAGTATCCCAGGGGCTGGTGAAGCTTTCTTT
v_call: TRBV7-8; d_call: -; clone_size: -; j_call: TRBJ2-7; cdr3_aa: CASSPRQDPSSYEQYF; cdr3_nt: TGTGCCAGCAGCCCGAGACAGGACCCAAGCTCCTACGAGCAGTACTTC
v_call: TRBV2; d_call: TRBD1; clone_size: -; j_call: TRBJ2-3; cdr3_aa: CASSPLGTGYTDTQYF; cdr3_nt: TGTGCCAGCAGTCCCCTCGGGACAGGGTACACAGATACGCAGTATTTT
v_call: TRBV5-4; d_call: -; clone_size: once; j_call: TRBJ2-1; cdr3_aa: CASSFELSEQFF; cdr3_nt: TGTGCCAGCAGCTTTGAGCTATCTGAGCAGTTCTTC
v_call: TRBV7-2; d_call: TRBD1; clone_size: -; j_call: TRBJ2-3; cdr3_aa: CASSLDRETDTQYF; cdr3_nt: TGTGCCAGCAGTCTTGACAGGGAAACAGATACGCAGTATTTT
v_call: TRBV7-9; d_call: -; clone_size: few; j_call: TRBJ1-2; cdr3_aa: CASSPSERFYGYTF; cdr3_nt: TGTGCCAGCAGCCCTTCCGAGAGGTTCTATGGCTACACCTTC
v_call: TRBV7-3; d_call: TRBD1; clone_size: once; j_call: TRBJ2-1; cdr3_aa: CASSMDRANNEQFF; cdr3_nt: TGTGCCAGCAGCATGGACAGGGCCAACAATGAGCAGTTCTTC
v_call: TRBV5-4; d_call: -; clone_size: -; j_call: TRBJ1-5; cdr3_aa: CASSNGGAGGNNQPQHF; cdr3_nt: TGTGCCAGCAGCAACGGGGGTGCGGGGGGCAACAATCAGCCCCAGCATTTT
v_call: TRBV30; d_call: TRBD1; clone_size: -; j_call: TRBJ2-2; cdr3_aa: CAWSATGGNTGELFF; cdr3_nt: TGTGCCTGGAGCGCAACAGGGGGCAACACCGGGGAGCTGTTTTTT
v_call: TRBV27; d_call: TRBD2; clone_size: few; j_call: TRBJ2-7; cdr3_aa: CASSQGLAPGGQYF; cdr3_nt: TGTGCCAGCAGCCAAGGACTAGCCCCCGGTGGGCAGTACTTC
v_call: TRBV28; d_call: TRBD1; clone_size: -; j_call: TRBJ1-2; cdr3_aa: CASSGTGQSYGYTF; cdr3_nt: TGTGCCAGCAGTGGGACAGGCCAGAGCTATGGCTACACCTTC
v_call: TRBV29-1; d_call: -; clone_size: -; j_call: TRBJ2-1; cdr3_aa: CSERGLLGNEQFF; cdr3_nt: TGCAGCGAGCGAGGACTTCTCGGCAATGAGCAGTTCTTC
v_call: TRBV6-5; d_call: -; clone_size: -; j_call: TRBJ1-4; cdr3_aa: CASSYDRPATNEKLFF; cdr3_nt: TGTGCCAGCAGTTACGACAGGCCTGCAACTAATGAAAAACTGTTTTTT
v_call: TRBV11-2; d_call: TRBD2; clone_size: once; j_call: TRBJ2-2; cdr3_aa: CASSTRLAGQNTGELFF; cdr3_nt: TGTGCCAGCAGCACCAGACTAGCGGGGCAGAACACCGGGGAGCTGTTTTTT
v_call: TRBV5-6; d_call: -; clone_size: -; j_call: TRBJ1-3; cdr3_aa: CASSLVPGLDGNTIYF; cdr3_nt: TGTGCCAGCAGCTTGGTACCAGGGCTGGATGGAAACACCATATATTTT
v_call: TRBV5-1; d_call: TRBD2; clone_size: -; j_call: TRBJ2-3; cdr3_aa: CASSLVGGGNTDTQYF; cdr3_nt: TGCGCCAGCAGCTTGGTTGGCGGGGGGAACACAGATACGCAGTATTTT
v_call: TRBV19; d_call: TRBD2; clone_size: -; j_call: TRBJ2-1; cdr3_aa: CASSIGLAGGSSYNEQFF; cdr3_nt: TGTGCCAGTAGTATTGGACTAGCGGGGGGGAGCTCCTACAATGAGCAGTTCTTC
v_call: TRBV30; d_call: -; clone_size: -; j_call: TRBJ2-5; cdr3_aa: CACGGGFQETQYF; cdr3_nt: TGTGCCTGTGGCGGGGGCTTCCAAGAGACCCAGTACTTC
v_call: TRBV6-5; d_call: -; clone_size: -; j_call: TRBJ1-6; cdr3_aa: CASRKSGSYNSPLHF; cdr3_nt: TGTGCCAGCAGAAAGTCGGGCTCCTATAATTCACCCCTCCACTTT
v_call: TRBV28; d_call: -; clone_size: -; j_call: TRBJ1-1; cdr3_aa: CASSLSDRVNTEAFF; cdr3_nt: TGTGCCAGCAGTTTATCAGACAGAGTGAACACTGAAGCTTTCTTT
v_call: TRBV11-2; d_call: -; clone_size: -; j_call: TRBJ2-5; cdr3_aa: CASSLNRVGETQYF; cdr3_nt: TGTGCCAGCAGCTTAAACAGGGTAGGAGAGACCCAGTACTTC
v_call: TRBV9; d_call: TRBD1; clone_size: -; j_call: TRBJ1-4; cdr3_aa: CASSPGTAHEKLFF; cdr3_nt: TGTGCCAGCAGCCCCGGGACAGCGCATGAAAAACTGTTTTTT
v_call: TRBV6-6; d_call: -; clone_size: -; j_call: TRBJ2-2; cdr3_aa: CASSYTTSIGELFF; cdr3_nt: TGTGCCAGCAGTTACACGACTAGTATCGGGGAGCTGTTTTTT
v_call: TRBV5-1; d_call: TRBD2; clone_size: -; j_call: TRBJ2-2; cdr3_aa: CASSPPSRGDTGELFF; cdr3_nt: TGCGCCAGCAGCCCCCCTTCCCGGGGGGACACCGGGGAGCTGTTTTTT
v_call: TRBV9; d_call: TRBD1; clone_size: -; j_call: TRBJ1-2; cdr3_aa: CASSVGRQGAEGYTF; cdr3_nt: TGTGCCAGCAGCGTAGGTCGGCAGGGGGCAGAAGGCTACACCTTC
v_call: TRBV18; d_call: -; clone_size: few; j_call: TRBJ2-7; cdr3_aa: CASSLRQFYEQYF; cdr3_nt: TGTGCCAGCTCACTCAGACAGTTCTACGAGCAGTACTTC
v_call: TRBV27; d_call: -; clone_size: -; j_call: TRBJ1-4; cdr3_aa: CATFPPHEKLFF; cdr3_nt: TGTGCCACCTTTCCCCCCCATGAAAAACTGTTTTTT
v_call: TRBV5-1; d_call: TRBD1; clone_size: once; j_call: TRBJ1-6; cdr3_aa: CASSPNAGGFNSPLHF; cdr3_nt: TGCGCCAGCAGCCCAAACGCAGGGGGCTTTAATTCACCCCTCCACTTT
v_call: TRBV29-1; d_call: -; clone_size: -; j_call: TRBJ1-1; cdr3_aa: CSVVGGQIIEAFF; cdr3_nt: TGCAGCGTTGTGGGTGGACAGATCATTGAAGCTTTCTTT
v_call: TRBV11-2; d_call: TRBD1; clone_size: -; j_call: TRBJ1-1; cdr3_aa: CASSLVPGQLNTEAFF; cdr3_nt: TGTGCCAGCAGCTTAGTACCGGGACAGTTGAACACTGAAGCTTTCTTT
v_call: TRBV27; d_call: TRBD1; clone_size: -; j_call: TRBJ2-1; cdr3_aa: CASSSLGDSRSYNEQFF; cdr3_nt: TGTGCCAGCAGTTCCCTAGGGGACAGCCGGTCCTACAATGAGCAGTTCTTC
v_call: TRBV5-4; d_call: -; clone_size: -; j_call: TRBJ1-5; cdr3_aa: CASSLAGRVDQPQHF; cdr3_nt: TGTGCCAGCAGCTTGGCGGGTCGTGTCGATCAGCCCCAGCATTTT
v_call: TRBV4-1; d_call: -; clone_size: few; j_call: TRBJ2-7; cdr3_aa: CASSRSVDKSYEQYF; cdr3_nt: TGCGCCAGCAGCCGTTCCGTGGACAAGTCCTACGAGCAGTACTTC
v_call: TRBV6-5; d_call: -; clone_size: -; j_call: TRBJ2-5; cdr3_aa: CASGPGLILETQYF; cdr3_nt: TGTGCCAGCGGGCCAGGGCTGATCCTAGAGACCCAGTACTTC
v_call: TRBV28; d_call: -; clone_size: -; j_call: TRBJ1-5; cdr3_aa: CATRLEGLGDQPQHF; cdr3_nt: TGTGCCACTAGGCTGGAGGGGTTAGGGGATCAGCCCCAGCATTTT
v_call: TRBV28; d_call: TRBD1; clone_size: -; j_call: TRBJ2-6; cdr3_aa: CASSPLDRAGANVLTF; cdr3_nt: TGTGCCAGCAGTCCCCTGGACAGGGCTGGGGCCAACGTCCTGACTTTC
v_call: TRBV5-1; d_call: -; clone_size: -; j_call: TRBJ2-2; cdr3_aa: CASSQRVDTGELFF; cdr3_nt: TGCGCCAGCAGCCAACGGGTGGACACCGGGGAGCTGTTTTTT
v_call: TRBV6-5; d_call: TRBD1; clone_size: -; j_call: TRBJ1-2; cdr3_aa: CASRPPGQGGRGYTF; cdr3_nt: TGTGCCAGCAGACCCCCGGGACAGGGAGGTAGAGGCTACACCTTC
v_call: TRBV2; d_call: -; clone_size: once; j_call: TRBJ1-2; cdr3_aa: CASPGRGGGYTF; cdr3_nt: TGTGCCAGCCCGGGCAGGGGCGGCGGCTACACCTTC
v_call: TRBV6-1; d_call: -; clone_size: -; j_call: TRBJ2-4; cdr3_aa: CASSEPGTSAKNIQYF; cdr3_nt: TGTGCCAGCAGTGAACCCGGGACATCAGCCAAAAACATTCAGTACTTC
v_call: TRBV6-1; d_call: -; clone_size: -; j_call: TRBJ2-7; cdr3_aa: CASRGPGLRQQYF; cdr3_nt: TGTGCCAGCAGAGGTCCGGGACTCCGTCAGCAGTACTTC
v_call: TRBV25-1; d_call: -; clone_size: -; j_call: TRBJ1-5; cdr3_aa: CASSDPGGDQPQHF; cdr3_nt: TGTGCCAGCAGTGATCCGGGGGGCGATCAGCCCCAGCATTTT
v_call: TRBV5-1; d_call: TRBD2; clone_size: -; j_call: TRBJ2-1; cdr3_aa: CASSLSGDRYNEQFF; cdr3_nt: TGCGCCAGCAGCTTGAGCGGGGACCGCTACAATGAGCAGTTCTTC